The 14 T cell receptor beta chains below come from one sample, sequenced in a study of cytomegalovirus exposure and HLA in healthy donors. PCR employed 60 Vbeta and 13 Jbeta primers. The method was immunoSEQ multiplex PCR; TCRdb's version includes in-frame clones alone and lacks a portion of them. The sample consists of some 150,000 clones, 85% to 90% of them appearing once. The sequenced material came from PBMCs. These receptors originate from a young woman in good health and CMV-seronegative.

This chain uses TRBV4-1 with TRBJ1-2; no firm D call. V dropped 1 base and J dropped 5 bases, with 11 bases sitting between them. The CDR3 contains 14 residues. Germline V lookup: CDR1 MGHRA, CDR2 YSYEKL. The CDR3 DNA follows: TGCGCCAGCAGCCAAGTGGTGTTGAGTTATGGCTACACCTTC. This sequence encodes CASSQVVLSYGYTF.

The gene calls are TRBV27 and TRBJ1-2, with 7 bases aligning to TRBD1. V shed 3 bases, J shed 6 bases, and the junction held 4 bases outside the gene matches. The germline CDR1 and CDR2 sequences are MNHEY and SMNVEV (reference sequence). The CDR3 sequence is 13 residues long. The CDR3 protein is CASSFTGDDGYTF. Here the CDR3 DNA reads TGTGCCAGCAGTTTTACAGGGGACGATGGCTACACCTTC.

The rearrangement uses TRBV5-6 and TRBJ2-4; D might be TRBD2 (5 bases). There are 15 residues in the CDR3. CDR1 is SGHDT and CDR2 is YYEEEE in the germline V gene. Trimming cost V 4 bases and J 9 bases, with 20 bases left between them. The CDR3 DNA reads as TGTGCCAGCAGCATAACTGCCCGGGGATCGGGCATTCAGTACTTC. This gives the protein CASSITARGSGIQYF. Full variable domain (rest looked up from reference TRBV5-6 and TRBJ2-4): DAGVTQSPTHLIKTRGQQVTLRCSPKSGHDTVSWYQQALGQGPQFIFQYYEEEERQRGNFPDRFSGHQFPNYSSELNVNALLLGDSALYLCASSITARGSGIQYFGAGTRLSVL.

The chain carries TRBV7-6 and TRBJ2-1, with 11 bases lining up with TRBD2. Germline lookup yields CDR1 SGHVS and CDR2 FNYEAQ. After removal of 3 bases from V and 9 bases from J, the junction contained 7 bases not matched to a gene. CDR3 length: 15 amino acids. The CDR3 sequence is CASSFPRLAGSEQFF. CDR3 nucleotides: TGTGCCAGCAGCTTCCCCCGACTAGCGGGAAGTGAGCAGTTCTTC.

The chain is built from TRBV5-1 and TRBJ2-3; 10 bases map to TRBD2. Unmatched junction bases numbered 15, after V lost 4 bases and J lost 4 bases. Germline lookup yields CDR1 SGHRS and CDR2 YFSETQ. The length of the CDR3 is 18 residues. DNA for the CDR3: TGCGCCAGCAGCCCGGGACTAGCGCGTTTAATAGGAGCAGATACGCAGTATTTT. It yields the protein CASSPGLARLIGADTQYF.

Remarks on this clone: A junction end diverges from the germline sequence, so it may reflect a read error. The CDR3 bases are TGCGCCAGCAGCCGCCTGGGGAGGGGGGCCACCCTCTTT. Amino acids: CASSRLGRGATLF. This chain uses TRBV4-1 with TRBJ1-1; possible D gene TRBD1, 6 bases. The CDR3 has 13 residues. Germline V CDR1 and CDR2: MGHRA, YSYEKL.

DNA for the CDR3: TGTGCCAGCAGCCGGACTAGCGGCAATGAGCAGTTCTTC. Translated, it gives CASSRTSGNEQFF. The chain is built from TRBV7-2 and TRBJ2-1, with 10 nucleotides matching TRBD2. In germline, CDR1 is SGHTA, CDR2 FQGNSA. Unmatched junction bases numbered 1, after V lost 5 bases and J lost 6 bases. CDR3 size: 13 residues.

The chain employs TRBV5-1 and TRBJ2-7; TRBD1 matches at 10 bases. With 0 bases clipped from V and 6 bases from J, the junction kept 3 bases outside the gene matches. The CDR3 totals 14 residues. The germline CDR1 and CDR2 sequences are SGHRS and YFSETQ. CDR3 protein: CASSLGDRGGEQYF. As DNA, the CDR3 is TGCGCCAGCAGCTTGGGGGACAGGGGAGGCGAGCAGTACTTC.

V usage is TRBV9 and J usage is TRBJ2-1; 7 bases align to TRBD2. This CDR3 spans 15 amino acids. Germline V gives CDR1 SGDLS, CDR2 YYNGEE. With 3 bases clipped from V and 0 bases from J, the junction kept 3 bases outside the gene matches. The CDR3 spells CASSAGGSSYNEQFF. The CDR3 nucleotides are TGTGCCAGCAGCGCGGGGGGTAGCTCCTACAATGAGCAGTTCTTC.

This clone was seen a handful of times. This chain connects TRBV2 to TRBJ2-6, with 7 bases aligning to TRBD1. V lost 2 bases to trimming and J lost 0 bases; unmatched junction nucleotides: 7. The germline V gene has CDR1 SNHLY and CDR2 FYNNEI. The CDR3 spans 18 residues. The CDR3 region is CASSEPRDSYSGANVLTF. The CDR3 coding sequence is TGTGCCAGCAGTGAACCCCGGGACAGCTACTCTGGGGCCAACGTCCTGACTTTC.

The chain carries TRBV19 and TRBJ1-1; 8 bases agree with TRBD1. Germline-derived CDR1 and CDR2 are LNHDA and SQIVND (reference sequence). This CDR3 spans 15 amino acids. The ends lost 3 bases at V and 5 bases at J; junction bases unmatched: 8. The CDR3 nucleotides read TGTGCCAGTAGTATGGGACAGGCACCCACTACTGAAGCTTTCTTT. Residues: CASSMGQAPTTEAFF. The whole variable domain, filled in from reference TRBV19 and TRBJ1-1, reads DGGITQSPKYLFRKEGQNVTLSCEQNLNHDAMYWYRQDPGQGLRLIYYSQIVNDFQKGDIAEGYSVSREKKESFPLTVTSAQKNPTAFYLCASSMGQAPTTEAFFGQGTRLTVV.

The chain uses TRBV2 and TRBJ2-5; TRBD1 agrees at 7 bases. V lost 4 bases to trimming and J lost 5 bases; unmatched junction nucleotides: 4. Germline CDR1 is SNHLY and CDR2 is FYNNEI. The CDR3 is 13 residues long. CDR3 coding DNA: TGTGCCAGCAGTGTTCAGGGGGATGAGACCCAGTACTTC. It translates to CASSVQGDETQYF.

The CDR3 nucleotides read TGCGCCAGCAGCTCCACGGGGGGCGTGGGGGGTTCACCCCTCCACTTT. It yields the protein CASSSTGGVGGSPLHF. The chain employs TRBV4-1 and TRBJ1-6; D may be TRBD1 (6 bases). Germline assignment: CDR1 MGHRA and CDR2 YSYEKL. The CDR3 contains 16 residues. V dropped 5 bases and J dropped 9 bases, with 20 bases sitting between them.

The chain couples TRBV7-2 to TRBJ1-4; D gene unclear. There are 16 residues in the CDR3. The V end lost 2 bases, the J end lost 8 bases, and 18 bases lay between the germline ends. CDR1 and CDR2 (germline): SGHTA, FQGNSA. DNA for the CDR3: TGTGCCAGCAGCTTAAGGATCGGGTCCCCATGGGAAAAACTGTTTTTT. Amino acid sequence: CASSLRIGSPWEKLFF. The full variable domain, completed using reference TRBV7-2 and TRBJ1-4, is GAGVSQSPSNKVTEKGKDVELRCDPISGHTALYWYRQSLGQGLEFLIYFQGNSAPDKSGLPSDRFSAERTGGSVSTLTIQRTQQEDSAVYLCASSLRIGSPWEKLFFGSGTQLSVL.